The 9 T cell receptor beta chains reported below all come from one sample, sequenced in a study of shared clonotypes between healthy human individuals. Method: immunoSEQ multiplex PCR; TCRdb's copy keeps in-frame clones and lacks some. The sample lists some 490,000 clones; 81% were seen once. The specimen was PBMCs. The source is a middle-aged woman in good health. Some clones in this sample may be carry-over from other donors' samples.

J is TRBJ1-1 and V is TRBV29-1; TRBD1 matches at 7 bases. Germline values: CDR1 SQVTM, CDR2 ANQGSEA. V lost 4 bases, J lost 1 base, and 12 bases stayed unmatched. The CDR3 runs 16 residues. CDR3 residues: CSVVVWGQPENTEAFF. The CDR3 region has the DNA TGCAGCGTTGTAGTGTGGGGACAGCCGGAGAACACTGAAGCTTTCTTT.

DNA for the CDR3: TGTGCCAGCAGCCCACCTGGACTAGCGGGAGGGACCGGGGAGCTGTTTTTT. Protein: CASSPPGLAGGTGELFF. This chain joins TRBV9 and TRBJ2-2; 15 bases align to TRBD2. Germline CDR1 is SGDLS and CDR2 is YYNGEE. Trimming took 4 bases from V and 5 from J; bases not matched to a gene: 6. CDR3 length equals 17 residues.

This clone was seen a handful of times. V and J are TRBV6-1 and TRBJ1-2; TRBD1 matches 11 bases. The J segment lost 5 bases and the V segment lost 3 bases, leaving 5 bases of the junction unmatched. Per the germline V gene, CDR1 is MNHNS and CDR2 is SASEGT. The CDR3 consists of 15 residues. The CDR3, as DNA: TGTGCCAGCAGTGACGGGACAGGGGGAGGGTATGGCTACACCTTC. It encodes CASSDGTGGGYGYTF.

In this sample, this clone turned up once. The J gene is TRBJ2-7, the V gene TRBV10-3; 7 bases map to TRBD1. V was clipped by 0 bases and J by 4 bases; unmatched bases: 0. The CDR3 runs 13 residues. Germline values: CDR1 ENHRY, CDR2 SYGVKD. This CDR3 reads CAISESGQYEQYF. DNA for the CDR3: TGTGCCATCAGTGAGTCGGGACAGTACGAGCAGTACTTC.

The chain combines TRBV11-2 with TRBJ1-3, with unresolved D. The CDR3 totals 16 residues. Trimming pared 4 bases from V and 0 bases from J, leaving 13 bases between. Germline assignment: CDR1 SGHAT and CDR2 FQNNGV. CDR3 coding DNA: TGTGCCAGCAGCTCCGCCTTTCGTGGCTCTGGAAACACCATATATTTT. Its protein is CASSSAFRGSGNTIYF.

V is TRBV28 and J is TRBJ2-7; 10 bases line up with TRBD1. The CDR3 loop spans 16 amino acids. The ends lost 5 bases at V and 2 bases at J; junction bases unmatched: 9. The V gene's germline CDR1 is MDHEN and CDR2 SYDVKM. CDR3 amino acids: CASSTRDRGSPYEQYF. The CDR3, as DNA: TGTGCCAGCAGTACCCGGGACAGGGGTTCTCCCTACGAGCAGTACTTC.

The chain couples TRBV5-4 to TRBJ1-5, with a possible D match to TRBD1 (5 bases). Trimming left V 0 bases short and J 3 bases short, with 7 bases between. The germline V gene encodes CDR1 SGHNT and CDR2 YYREEE (reference sequence). The CDR3 extends over 14 amino acids. Here the CDR3 DNA reads TGTGCCAGCAGCTTGGGGGGGACCAATCAGCCCCAGCATTTT. This sequence encodes CASSLGGTNQPQHF.

Details on this clone: This clone may be a read error of a much larger clone one base away. The CDR3 DNA follows: TGTGCCAGCAGTCGTTGGGCGGGAGTGTCCTACAATGGGCAGTTCTTC. Residues: CASSRWAGVSYNGQFF. This chain connects TRBV7-9 to TRBJ2-1, with 7 bases identical to TRBD2. Looked up from germline, CDR1 is SEHNR and CDR2 is FQNEAQ (reference sequence). The CDR3 is 16 residues long.

This chain uses TRBV5-1 with TRBJ2-5; a possible D gene is TRBD1 (5 bases). The germline V and J ends were trimmed by 5 bases and 1 base, with 9 bases remaining between them. Germline assignment: CDR1 SGHRS and CDR2 YFSETQ. This CDR3 contains 13 residues. The CDR3 reads CASSHDSQETQYF. In nucleotides, the CDR3 is TGCGCCAGCAGTCACGACAGCCAAGAGACCCAGTACTTC. The whole variable domain, remainder taken from reference TRBV5-1 and TRBJ2-5, is KAGVTQTPRYLIKTRGQQVTLSCSPISGHRSVSWYQQTPGQGLQFLFEYFSETQRNKGNFPGRFSGRQFSNSRSEMNVSTLELGDSALYLCASSHDSQETQYFGPGTRLLVL.